The text below deals with one T cell receptor beta chain. Its target is unknown. The sample comes from a study of T cells in Graves' hyperthyroidism and ophthalmopathy. Each patient was aged 18 to 65 and had newly diagnosed hyperthyroidism of under 2 months' duration. A sample of blood taken at first hyperthyroidism diagnosis preceded any ophthalmopathy symptoms. Study outcomes and limitations: Ophthalmopathy was predicted by the model a median of roughly 6.6 months ahead of onset. From stable hyperthyroidism, ophthalmopathy was set apart by a 13 V-J model.

The V end was cut by 4 bases, the J end by 5 bases, with 15 bases between. The CDR3 runs to 14 residues. Germline CDR1 and CDR2: SGHTS and YDEGEE. TCR beta CDR3 regions were amplified from RNA. The TCR CDR3 was amplified in a first-round RT-PCR using the HTBI primer set. From the multiplex PCR reads, TCRdb called clonotypes with MiXCR, one entry per CDR3 protein. The data contain about 260,000 distinct CDR3 sequences, around a quarter of them singletons. This clonotype originated in a man aged 35-49 years with Graves' hyperthyroidism that later progressed to Graves' ophthalmopathy. The chain employs TRBV5-8 and TRBJ2-5, with D possibly matching TRBD1 (5 bases). Sequencing used blood. CDR3 sequence (DNA): TGTGCCAGCAGCGGGAAGACAGTTTATGAGACCCAGTACTTC. This gives the protein CASSGKTVYETQYF.